The 23 T cell receptor beta chains reported below all come from one sample, sequenced in a study of T cells in Graves' hyperthyroidism and ophthalmopathy (dated by TCRdb to the late 2010s). Receptor amplification or capture employed multiplex PCR. TCRdb records Illumina HiSeq 2000 as the sequencer. The TCR beta CDR3 regions were amplified from the RNA transcripts. The first round of RT-PCR for the TCR CDR3 was performed with the HTBI primer set and the Qiagen OneStep RT-PCR kit. The raw public data were reprocessed by TCRdb itself: fastp quality trimming at Q25, MiXCR clonotype calling, in-frame beta chains only. A single entry per CDR3 protein holds the most common genes and DNA from its merged rows. The sample table records 300,000 to 500,000 distinct CDR3 sequences; over 12% of these occur just once. Approximately 27% of the sample comes from the top ten. Sample: blood. All receptors come from a man aged 45-65 years with Graves' ophthalmopathy.

This clonotype was seen a single time. As DNA, the CDR3 is TGTGCCTGTCGGACAGAGGCTGAAGCTTTCTTT. This encodes CACRTEAEAFF. V gene TRBV2 combines with J gene TRBJ1-1; D perhaps matches TRBD1 (6 bases). Germline-derived CDR1 and CDR2 are SNHLY and FYNNEI. The V end lost 11 bases, the J end lost 6 bases, and 13 bases lay between the germline ends. The CDR3 is made up of 11 amino acids.

Many counts were recorded for this clonotype. The chain couples TRBV10-3 to TRBJ2-4, with TRBD2 matching 8 bases. The CDR3 totals 13 residues. Germline V gives CDR1 ENHRY, CDR2 SYGVKD. Trimming cost V 4 bases and J 8 bases; bases outside gene matches: 4. CDR3 sequence: CAISGGRNDIQYF. The DNA for the CDR3 is TGTGCCATCAGTGGCGGGAGGAATGACATTCAGTACTTC.

The CDR3: CSAIRGGGLNEQFF. The CDR3 DNA sequence: TGCAGTGCTATCCGGGGGGGGGGTCTCAATGAGCAGTTCTTC. V gene TRBV20-1 combines with J gene TRBJ2-1; 8 nucleotides line up with TRBD2. This CDR3 is 14 amino acids long. With 4 bases clipped from V and 6 bases from J, the junction kept 8 bases outside the gene matches. Germline V lookup: CDR1 DFQATT, CDR2 SNEGSKA (reference sequence).

This clonotype was counted at least ten times. The chain joins TRBV20-1 to TRBJ2-1, with D possibly matching TRBD2 (5 bases). CDR3 length equals 13 residues. In germline, CDR1 is DFQATT, CDR2 SNEGSKA (reference sequence). Trimming took off 7 bases at V and 8 bases at J, with 18 bases between the two ends. Written as DNA, the CDR3 is TGCAGTGTTCGGACTTCACCGAGGGATGAGCAGTTCTTC. Translation gives CSVRTSPRDEQFF.

In its sample, this clonotype was seen many times. The chain combines TRBV15 with TRBJ1-1; D possibly corresponds to TRBD1 (5 bases). The CDR3 has 14 amino acids. V lost 1 base, J lost 1 base, and 7 bases lay in between. The germline CDR1 and CDR2 sequences are LNHNV and YYDKDF (reference sequence). The CDR3 is CATSRGQKNTEAFF. The CDR3 DNA is TGTGCCACCAGCAGAGGACAGAAGAACACTGAAGCTTTCTTT.

This clonotype has only a few counts. The chain is built from TRBV13 and TRBJ2-2; the match to TRBD2 covers 12 bases. CDR3 length equals 16 residues. The V gene's germline CDR1 is PRHDT and CDR2 FYEKMQ (reference sequence). V shed 5 bases and J 13 bases; nucleotides not matched to a gene: 14. The CDR3 DNA is TGTGCCAGCAGCCACCAAGGACTAGCGGGGAAAGGAGGGCTGTTTTTT. Residues: CASSHQGLAGKGGLFF.

The chain carries TRBV7-6 and TRBJ2-7, with D possibly being TRBD2 (7 bases). Trimming took 0 bases from V and 6 from J, leaving 15 bases between them. Germline lookup yields CDR1 SGHVS and CDR2 FNYEAQ. This CDR3 comprises 15 residues. CDR3: CASSLAGGRRLEQYF. The CDR3, as DNA: TGTGCCAGCAGCTTAGCCGGGGGGCGCAGGCTCGAGCAGTACTTC.

In this sample, this clonotype turned up many times. The chain has TRBV9 and TRBJ2-5; 9 bases are shared with TRBD2. The CDR3 has 15 residues. V was clipped by 3 bases and J by 4 bases; unmatched bases: 7. CDR1 is SGDLS, CDR2 YYNGEE, per germline. This CDR3 reads CASSAQAGGGETQYF. The DNA of the CDR3 is TGTGCCAGCAGCGCCCAAGCGGGAGGCGGAGAGACCCAGTACTTC. Filled out from reference TRBV9 and TRBJ2-5, the complete variable domain reads DSGVTQTPKHLITATGQRVTLRCSPRSGDLSVYWYQQSLDQGLQFLIQYYNGEERAKGNILERFSAQQFPDLHSELNLSSLELGDSALYFCASSAQAGGGETQYFGPGTRLLVL.

The V call is TRBV27, the J call TRBJ2-5; the D call may be TRBD1 or TRBD2 (5 bases each). Germline V CDR1 and CDR2: MNHEY, SMNVEV (reference sequence). CDR3 length: 15 amino acids. V gave up 4 bases and J gave up 3 bases, with 15 bases separating them. The CDR3 DNA sequence: TGTGCCAGCAGTTCCCTCGGGACGGAGAAAGAGACCCAGTACTTC. It yields the protein CASSSLGTEKETQYF.

This clonotype was seen at least ten times. J is TRBJ1-1 and V is TRBV11-2; perhaps TRBD1 as D (6 bases). Germline V lookup: CDR1 SGHAT, CDR2 FQNNGV. This CDR3 contains 12 residues. The V and J ends lost 11 bases and 2 bases respectively, with 12 bases between them. CDR3 protein: CAVWGLNTEAFF. The CDR3 DNA is TGTGCCGTCTGGGGGCTTAACACTGAAGCTTTCTTT.

This clonotype was seen many times. This rearrangement joins TRBV30 to TRBJ2-5; a possible D gene is TRBD1 (6 bases). This CDR3 region has 13 residues. Germline loops: CDR1 GTSNPN, CDR2 SVGIG (reference sequence). V was trimmed by 3 bases and J by 0 bases, leaving 8 bases between them. CDR3 in amino acids: CAWRGQYQETQYF. CDR3 coding DNA: TGTGCCTGGAGAGGACAGTACCAAGAGACCCAGTACTTC.

This clonotype was observed a few times. The chain carries TRBV18 and TRBJ2-1; TRBD1 aligns across 10 bases. Germline loops: CDR1 KGHSH, CDR2 LQKENI. V shed 3 bases, J shed 7 bases, and the junction held 6 bases outside the gene matches. This CDR3 spans 15 amino acids. This CDR3 reads CASSPQTGGSNEQFF. As DNA, the CDR3 is TGTGCCAGCTCACCTCAGACAGGGGGCTCGAATGAGCAGTTCTTC.

This clonotype was recorded at least ten times. The chain joins TRBV3-1 to TRBJ2-3; D is unclear. The CDR3 contains 16 residues. Germline V gene sequence: CDR1 LGHDT, CDR2 YNNKEL (reference sequence). The V end lost 0 bases, the J end lost 0 bases, and 10 bases lay between the germline ends. The CDR3 region is CASSQDMAASTDTQYF. As DNA, the CDR3 is TGTGCCAGCAGCCAAGATATGGCGGCTAGCACAGATACGCAGTATTTT.

This chain links TRBV6-1 with TRBJ2-7; maybe TRBD2 (6 bases). The CDR3 contains 15 residues. V was trimmed by 5 bases and J by 0 bases, leaving 14 bases between them. CDR1 is MNHNS and CDR2 is SASEGT in the germline V gene. CDR3 protein: CASSTSGLDSYEQYF. CDR3 nucleotides: TGTGCCAGCAGTACCTCGGGACTCGACTCCTACGAGCAGTACTTC.

This clonotype was detected many times. This chain links TRBV3-1 with TRBJ2-4, with 12 bases lining up with TRBD2. Germline V gene data show CDR1 as LGHDT and CDR2 as YNNKEL (reference sequence). The J segment lost 0 bases and the V segment lost 1 base, leaving 1 base of the junction unmatched. The CDR3 contains 17 residues. CDR3 loop: CASSQGLAGVAKNIQYF. The CDR3 DNA sequence: TGTGCCAGCAGCCAAGGACTAGCGGGAGTAGCCAAAAACATTCAGTACTTC.

The rearrangement links TRBV6-6 to TRBJ2-5; a possible D gene is TRBD2 (6 bases). CDR3 length: 16 residues. The V end was cut by 0 bases, the J end by 6 bases, with 17 bases between. Germline assignment: CDR1 MNHNY and CDR2 SVGAGI (reference sequence). CDR3 sequence (DNA): TGTGCCAGCAGTTACTCTGTATCGGGACTGGCGAAGACCCAGTACTTC. This gives the protein CASSYSVSGLAKTQYF.

This clonotype has just a few counts. The chain couples TRBV20-1 to TRBJ1-4; D uncertain. V lost 0 bases to trimming and J lost 5 bases, with 16 bases between them. The CDR3 consists of 16 residues. Germline lookup yields CDR1 DFQATT and CDR2 SNEGSKA (reference sequence). The CDR3 here is CSARDYGVGTNEKLFF. In DNA, the CDR3 is TGCAGTGCTAGAGATTACGGGGTCGGCACGAATGAAAAACTGTTTTTT.

This clonotype occurred many times. The chain couples TRBV20-1 to TRBJ2-7; TRBD2 agrees at 8 bases. Germline V gene sequence: CDR1 DFQATT, CDR2 SNEGSKA (reference sequence). The ends lost 1 base at V and 3 bases at J; junction bases unmatched: 5. This CDR3 is built from 14 residues. In DNA form, the CDR3 reads TGCAGTGCTAGAGGTAGCGGGGCCCTCTACGAGCAGTACTTC. Translated: CSARGSGALYEQYF.

This clonotype was detected ten times or more. The chain employs TRBV2 and TRBJ2-3; D unclear. The germline V gene encodes CDR1 SNHLY and CDR2 FYNNEI. V lost 0 bases, J lost 2 bases, and 6 bases lay in between. This CDR3 has 14 amino acids. DNA for the CDR3: TGTGCCAGCAGTGAAGCACTATCCACAGATACGCAGTATTTT. It yields the protein CASSEALSTDTQYF.

With respect to this clonotype: One junction end does not reproduce the germline sequence, and a read error may be involved. CDR3 nucleotide sequence: TGCGCCAGCAGTTTGGCGGGGGGCCAGCCCCAGCATTTT. Translated: CASSLAGGQPQHF. V is TRBV5-1 and J is TRBJ1-5; a possible D gene is TRBD1 (6 bases). The germline V gene encodes CDR1 SGHRS and CDR2 YFSETQ. The CDR3 is 13 amino acids.

The chain employs TRBV12-3 or TRBV12-4 and TRBJ1-6; no clear D gene. V lost 6 bases, J lost 5 bases, and 11 bases lay in between. The CDR3 consists of 14 residues. CDR3 DNA sequence: TGTGCCAGCAGCTTGACGGAAAATAATTCACCCCTCCACTTT. This codes for CASSLTENNSPLHF.

In its sample, this clonotype was seen a few times. The V call is TRBV5-1, the J call TRBJ1-6; D uncertain. V shed 2 bases and J shed 7 bases, with 16 bases lying between them. The germline V gene has CDR1 SGHRS and CDR2 YFSETQ. The CDR3 loop spans 16 amino acids. The CDR3 here is CASSLDASTANSPLHF. The CDR3 DNA sequence: TGCGCCAGCAGCTTAGACGCTTCGACGGCCAATTCACCCCTCCACTTT. Combining the CDR3 with reference TRBV5-1 and TRBJ1-6 gives the whole variable domain KAGVTQTPRYLIKTRGQQVTLSCSPISGHRSVSWYQQTPGQGLQFLFEYFSETQRNKGNFPGRFSGRQFSNSRSEMNVSTLELGDSALYLCASSLDASTANSPLHFGNGTRLTVT.

The table lists this clonotype with many counts. The CDR3 protein is CASSTSGLNNEQFF. The CDR3 DNA reads as TGCGCCAGCAGCACCTCGGGACTAAACAATGAGCAGTTCTTC. The chain has TRBV5-1 and TRBJ2-1, with 7 bases fitting TRBD2. The CDR3 runs to 14 residues. The J segment lost 5 bases and the V segment lost 4 bases, leaving 6 bases of the junction unmatched. The germline V gene encodes CDR1 SGHRS and CDR2 YFSETQ.